This T cell receptor (beta chain) is drawn from a study of cytomegalovirus exposure and HLA in healthy donors. Overall study context: Earlier sequencing of some 190 million T cells yielded 120 million or so unique TCR beta sequences. Most genotyped donors, 75% to 85% of 398, had Caucasian-associated genetic ancestry.

In the case of this clone: Its antigen is undetermined.

Researchers ran the PCR with 60 Vbeta and 13 Jbeta primers. TCRdb's table, derived via immunoSEQ multiplex PCR, lists solely in-frame clones and lacks some. The table records 180,000 or so clones, under 85% of them present only once. Overall study findings and caveats: What was likely a sequencing artifact was a cluster of highly shared sequence variants.

This CDR3 comprises 13 residues. The ends were cut back, 4 bases at V and 2 bases at J, with 8 bases in the middle. CDR1 and CDR2 (germline): MNHEY, SMNVEV (reference sequence). The TCR sequence derives from a male donor in good health and CMV-seronegative. Sequencing input: PBMCs. This rearrangement joins TRBV27 to TRBJ1-2; maybe TRBD1 (6 bases). CDR3 in amino acids: CASSYQGNYGYTF. The CDR3 bases are TGTGCCAGCAGTTATCAGGGGAACTATGGCTACACCTTC.